This T cell receptor beta chain was identified during a study of blood T cell repertoires in COVID-19 (dated by TCRdb to about 2020). Regarding the study in general: Samples from collaborators originated in the United States, Italy and Spain and spanned both the acute and convalescent phases of COVID-19. Sample metadata almost always included a de-identified subject ID, COVID-19 status, age in years and sex. A freely available public database, intended as a resource for researchers studying the immune response to SARS-CoV-2, is where the repertoires were released. The material from the prospective study consisted of cDNA or gDNA derived from T cells, B-cell-depleted T cells, or PBMCs. The samples were drawn from two sources: the first 160 participants of the ongoing ImmuneRACE study, and over 1,000 subjects contributed by 6 global collaborators. The dataset comprised deeply sampled blood TCRbeta repertoires from subjects exposed to, actively infected with, or recovered from COVID-19. Where available, HLA class I and class II types were obtained from metadata supplied by the sample provider rather than from assay-based typing.

Including the terminal cysteine and phenylalanine, the CDR3 comprises 12 residues. Solely the CDR3 DNA is kept, with 36 bases framed from the first base. For CDR1 and CDR2, the germline V gene lists SGHAT and FQNNGV. V was cut back by 5 bases and J by 8 bases, leaving a gap of 10 bases between them. This clone showed up just once. No cognate antigen has been identified for it. Base qualities are not recorded, but no much larger clone differs from it by a single base. Whole blood was collected in K2EDTA tubes by collaborating institutions according to the institutions' own protocols. For TCRbeta analysis, collaborators shipped samples as frozen whole blood, isolated PBMCs, or DNA extracted from either of those sample types. Study-wide conclusions, independent of this receptor: How much clinical and demographic metadata was included differed by source and by participant, and the metadata was provided uncurated.

The immunoSEQ Assay, a bias-controlled multiplex PCR, was used to amplify TCRbeta CDR3 regions from genomic DNA. Per the original workflow: Within the assay, amplification of reference gene primers was used to estimate how many nucleated cells each sample contained. Sequence reads were collapsed and filtered to measure the absolute abundance of every unique TCRbeta CDR3 rearrangement. For each sample, productive Simpson clonality was calculated as the square root of Simpson's diversity index over productive rearrangements. TCRdb provides this immuneACCESS table in a form limited to in-frame rearrangements. Some clones are lacking; in checked studies, under half of them reflect an unresolved V gene, and why the rest are absent is not known. Clone size and the V and J calls come from that table; the DNA yielded D and trimming. The sample table shows some 270,000 clones, and under 90% are seen once. In total, the top ten clones hold roughly 2.2% of the sample.

Rearrangement joined TRBV11-2 to TRBJ1-5; no D gene is confidently identified. The specimen was peripheral blood. The sequence came from a man in his forties or fifties with acute or convalescent COVID-19. The CDR3: CASSPPGEPQHF. The DNA sequence is TGTGCCAGCAGCCCCCCCGGTGAGCCCCAGCATTTT.